This T cell receptor beta chain was found in a study of blood T cell repertoires in COVID-19. Background on the study: In each case, the material was cDNA or gDNA derived from T cells, B-cell-depleted T cells, or PBMCs.

The CDR3 loop spans 13 amino acids. The V and J ends lost 0 bases and 4 bases respectively, with 4 bases between them. Germline CDR1 and CDR2: MNHEY and SVGAGI. In the source study's methods: The authors estimated nucleated cell counts from reference gene primer amplification. TCRdb's copy holds only in-frame clones and misses some; the assay was immunoSEQ multiplex PCR. V and J calls and clone size are copied from that table; D and trimming were computed from the DNA. The top ten clones hold 6.7% of a sample with more than 150,000 clones, around 86% of them seen once. This receptor was obtained from a middle-aged man with acute or convalescent COVID-19. Specimen: peripheral blood. This chain joins TRBV6-5 and TRBJ2-1; D gene uncertain. CDR3 sequence reads: CASSYSEYNEQFF. In nucleotides, the CDR3 is TGTGCCAGCAGTTACTCCGAGTACAATGAGCAGTTCTTC.